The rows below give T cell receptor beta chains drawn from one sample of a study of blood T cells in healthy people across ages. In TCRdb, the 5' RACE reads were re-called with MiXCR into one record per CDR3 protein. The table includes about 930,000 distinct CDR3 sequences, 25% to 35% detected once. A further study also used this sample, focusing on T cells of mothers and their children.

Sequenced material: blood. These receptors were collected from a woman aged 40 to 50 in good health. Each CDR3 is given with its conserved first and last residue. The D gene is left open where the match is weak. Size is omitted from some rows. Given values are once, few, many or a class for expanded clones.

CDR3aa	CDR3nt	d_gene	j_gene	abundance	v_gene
CSATGDGVNTEAFF	TGCAGTGCTACAGGGGATGGGGTGAACACTGAAGCTTTCTTT	-	TRBJ1-1	many	TRBV20-1
CASISTREVETQYF	TGTGCCAGCATCTCGACCAGGGAGGTAGAGACCCAGTACTTC	-	TRBJ2-5	many	TRBV7-8
CASSLVLEGMFEQYF	TGTGCCAGCAGCTTAGTTCTTGAAGGAATGTTCGAGCAGTACTTC	-	TRBJ2-7	few	TRBV7-8
CASSLDLGAGANVLTF	TGTGCCAGCAGCTTAGATTTGGGGGCTGGGGCCAACGTCCTGACTTTC	-	TRBJ2-6	few	TRBV7-8
CATSGQGGSNQPQHF	TGTGCCACCAGCGGCCAGGGGGGGAGCAATCAGCCCCAGCATTTT	TRBD1	TRBJ1-5	-	TRBV15
CASSQGRPTTDTQYF	TGTGCCAGCAGCCAAGGCCGCCCGACCACAGATACGCAGTATTTT	-	TRBJ2-3	few	TRBV3-1
CSATNRALPLNTEAFF	TGCAGTGCTACCAACAGGGCCCTACCTTTGAACACTGAAGCTTTCTTT	-	TRBJ1-1	-	TRBV20-1
CASSPPEAKNIQYF	TGTGCCAGCAGCCCACCGGAAGCCAAAAACATTCAGTACTTC	-	TRBJ2-4	-	TRBV3-1
CSATSGGDQHF	TGCAGTGCTACCTCGGGCGGGGACCAGCATTTT	-	TRBJ1-5	-	TRBV20-1
CSASRRGDEQFF	TGCAGTGCTAGCAGGAGGGGCGATGAGCAGTTCTTC	-	TRBJ2-1	few	TRBV20-1
CASSPEGRSRDEQYF	TGTGCTAGCAGCCCAGAGGGGCGGAGCCGCGACGAGCAGTACTTC	-	TRBJ2-7	many	TRBV7-7
CASSVDGRGTEAFF	TGTGCCAGCAGCGTAGACGGCAGAGGGACTGAAGCTTTCTTT	-	TRBJ1-1	few	TRBV9
CASSPAGGYTF	TGTGCCAGCAGCCCGGCGGGCGGCTACACCTTC	-	TRBJ1-2	few	TRBV7-2
CASTYPVGRASSGANVLTF	TGTGCCAGCACCTACCCGGTGGGAAGGGCCTCGTCTGGGGCCAACGTCCTGACTTTC	-	TRBJ2-6	-	TRBV12-3/TRBV12-4
CASSSASGPGGDTQYF	TGCGCCAGCAGCTCTGCCAGCGGCCCCGGGGGAGATACGCAGTATTTT	-	TRBJ2-3	many	TRBV5-1
CSARDPTAQGPSYEQYF	TGCAGTGCTAGAGACCCGACAGCACAGGGGCCCTCCTACGAGCAGTACTTC	TRBD1	TRBJ2-7	few	TRBV20-1
CASRLTGLNQPQHF	TGTGCCAGCAGATTGACAGGGCTGAATCAGCCCCAGCATTTT	TRBD1	TRBJ1-5	-	TRBV6-5
CASATPNTGELFF	TGTGCCAGTGCGACCCCGAACACCGGGGAGCTGTTTTTT	-	TRBJ2-2	few	TRBV2
CASSSRGRGTGYEQYF	TGTGCCAGCAGCTCCCGGGGCAGGGGGACTGGGTACGAGCAGTACTTC	-	TRBJ2-7	few	TRBV7-9
CACSSSGDYGYTF	TGTGCCTGCAGTTCATCCGGAGATTACGGCTACACCTTC	-	TRBJ1-2	-	TRBV12-3/TRBV12-4
CASSFGVTLNTEAFF	TGCGCCAGCAGCTTTGGGGTTACCCTGAACACTGAAGCTTTCTTT	-	TRBJ1-1	-	TRBV5-1
CASSYRNLAGGPGGQFF	TGTGCCAGCAGTTATAGGAACCTAGCGGGGGGGCCCGGTGGGCAGTTCTTC	TRBD2	TRBJ2-1	-	TRBV6-2/TRBV6-3
CAGSPWENPDFDYTF	TGTGCCGGCAGCCCATGGGAGAACCCGGACTTTGACTACACCTTC	-	TRBJ1-2	few	TRBV6-5
CATSEGGRISGANVLTF	TGTGCCACCAGTGAGGGGGGACGGATCTCTGGGGCCAACGTCCTGACTTTC	-	TRBJ2-6	few	TRBV24-1
CASRPSGGSLGDTQYF	TGTGCCAGCAGGCCTAGCGGGGGTTCCTTGGGCGATACGCAGTATTTT	TRBD2	TRBJ2-3	-	TRBV28
CASRDSGQPEQYF	TGTGCCAGTAGGGACAGTGGACAACCCGAGCAGTACTTC	-	TRBJ2-7	few	TRBV19
CASRQGNYGYTF	TGTGCCAGCCGACAGGGCAACTATGGCTACACCTTC	TRBD1	TRBJ1-2	many	TRBV6-5